This TCR beta chain was recorded in a study of blood T cell repertoires in COVID-19. Overall study context: Sample material is recorded as cDNA or gDNA derived from T cells, B-cell-depleted T cells, or PBMCs.

This clone appeared a single time. In the original workflow: Estimates of nucleated cell counts were drawn from the amplification of reference gene primers. Method: immunoSEQ multiplex PCR; TCRdb's copy keeps in-frame clones and lacks some. V and J calls and clone size are as listed in that table; D and trimming were resolved from the DNA. This table has approximately 88,000 clones, about 84% appearing once. In germline, CDR1 is SGHNT, CDR2 YYREEE (reference sequence). Trimming took 0 bases from V and 1 from J; bases not matched to a gene: 1. The CDR3 runs to 16 residues. The V gene is TRBV5-4, the J gene TRBJ2-2, with 9 bases matching TRBD2. Sequenced material: peripheral blood. The source of this sequence is a woman in her seventies with acute or convalescent COVID-19. CDR3 DNA: TGTGCCAGCAGCTTGGGACTAGCGGTGAACACCGGGGAGCTGTTTTTT. Protein product: CASSLGLAVNTGELFF. Based on the CDR3 plus reference TRBV5-4 and TRBJ2-2, the full variable domain is ETGVTQSPTHLIKTRGQQVTLRCSSQSGHNTVSWYQQALGQGPQFIFQYYREEENGRGNFPPRFSGLQFPNYSSELNVNALELDDSALYLCASSLGLAVNTGELFFGEGSRLTVL.